A single sample is the source of the 27 T cell receptor beta chains below, sequenced in a study of human T cells and chemical hapten exposure. TCRdb fed the RACE reads into MiXCR, producing one record per CDR3 protein. The sample carries 40,000 or so distinct CDR3 sequences, about 10% recorded once. The time point here: pre-sensitization, week 0. Treatment denoted: therapeutic diphenylcyclopropenone sensitization with weekly scalp DPC. The sequencing used whole blood, collected in connection with sensitization to the hapten diphenylcyclopropenone (DPC). The receptor set was obtained from a man younger than 40 with alopecia areata. Some clones in this sample may be carry-over from other donors' samples.

In this sample, this clonotype turned up a few times. The chain has TRBV10-3 and TRBJ2-7, with D possibly TRBD2 on 6 matching bases. Germline loops: CDR1 ENHRY, CDR2 SYGVKD. V was clipped by 10 bases and J by 2 bases, with 18 bases between them. The CDR3 runs to 14 residues. The CDR3 region has the DNA TGTGCCACCACCGGAGGGCCCCGGGCCTACGAGCAGTACGTC. Translating gives CATTGGPRAYEQYV.

This clonotype has just a few counts. The V gene is TRBV6-2 or TRBV6-3, the J gene TRBJ2-4; tentative D call: TRBD2 (6 bases). The V gene's germline CDR1 is MNHEY and CDR2 SVGEGT. The CDR3 consists of 14 residues. V dropped 6 bases and J dropped 8 bases, with 17 bases sitting between them. The CDR3 nucleotides read TGTGCCAGCAGACTCGGAGGATCGGGGGACATTCAGTACTTC. It encodes CASRLGGSGDIQYF.

In its sample, this clonotype was seen many times. The CDR3 spells CSARGQTNTSGGGYEQYF. CDR3 nucleotides: TGCAGTGCTAGAGGTCAAACCAATACTAGCGGGGGAGGGTACGAGCAGTACTTC. The V call is TRBV20-1, the J call TRBJ2-7, with 11 bases matching TRBD2. CDR1 and CDR2 (germline): DFQATT, SNEGSKA (reference sequence). The CDR3 consists of 18 residues. J was trimmed by 4 bases and V by 1 base; bases with no gene match: 15.

The CDR3 region is CASSPGQGVYEQYF. The CDR3, as DNA: TGCGCCAGCAGCCCTGGACAGGGGGTCTACGAGCAGTACTTC. The chain employs TRBV5-1 and TRBJ2-7; 10 bases are a match to TRBD1. V lost 4 bases and J lost 3; bases outside the gene matches: 4. Looked up from germline, CDR1 is SGHRS and CDR2 is YFSETQ. This CDR3 is 14 amino acids long.

The table lists this clonotype with many counts. The genes are TRBV11-2 and TRBJ2-1; D gene ambiguous. CDR1 is SGHAT and CDR2 is FQNNGV in the germline V gene. The CDR3 is 13 residues long. Trimming left V 1 base short and J 0 bases short, with 1 base between. The DNA of the CDR3 is TGTGCCAGCAGCTTAGGCTCCTACAATGAGCAGTTCTTC. As protein: CASSLGSYNEQFF.

This clonotype was picked up many times. The V call is TRBV20-1, the J call TRBJ1-1; possibly TRBD1 for D (6 bases). The CDR3 covers 14 residues. CDR1 and CDR2 from the germline V gene are DFQATT and SNEGSKA (reference sequence). V shed 0 bases and J shed 2 bases, with 10 bases lying between them. In nucleotides, the CDR3 is TGCAGTGCTAGAGAGGGGGGGCGTAACACTGAAGCTTTCTTT. This encodes CSAREGGRNTEAFF.

This clonotype occurred a few times. The chain employs TRBV28 and TRBJ1-4; TRBD1 matches 7 bases. The J segment lost 7 bases and the V segment lost 5 bases, leaving 10 bases of the junction unmatched. The germline CDR1 and CDR2 sequences are MDHEN and SYDVKM. The CDR3 spans 15 residues. The CDR3 protein is CASSQPGQKAEKLFF. DNA of the CDR3: TGTGCCAGCAGTCAGCCGGGACAGAAGGCTGAAAAACTGTTTTTT.

J is TRBJ2-1 and V is TRBV20-1; D might be TRBD1 (5 bases). Deletions cut 5 bases from V and 2 bases from J, with 16 bases between. The CDR3 extends over 15 amino acids. The V gene's germline CDR1 is DFQATT and CDR2 SNEGSKA (reference sequence). Here the CDR3 reads CSAPLDSQAYNEQFF. CDR3 nucleotides: TGCAGTGCTCCTCTCGACAGCCAGGCCTACAATGAGCAGTTCTTC.

This clonotype was picked up a small number of times. The gene calls are TRBV19 and TRBJ2-1; possible D gene TRBD2, 7 bases. CDR1 is LNHDA, CDR2 SQIVND, per germline (reference sequence). V lost 2 bases to trimming and J lost 2 bases, with 13 bases between them. The CDR3 loop spans 16 amino acids. The CDR3, as DNA: TGTGCCAGTAGTATAAGGGAGGGGGTGACCTACAATGAGCAGTTCTTC. Encoded protein: CASSIREGVTYNEQFF.

This clonotype was picked up a small number of times. The chain couples TRBV12-3 or TRBV12-4 to TRBJ1-1; maybe TRBD1 (6 bases). V was shortened by 5 bases and J by 8 bases, with 15 bases between the two germline ends. CDR3 size: 13 residues. The CDR3 reads CASSLLRQAEAFF. The CDR3 coding sequence is TGTGCCAGCAGTCTTCTTCGACAGGCAGAAGCTTTCTTT.

This clonotype showed up many times. The chain carries TRBV10-2 and TRBJ2-3, with D possibly matching TRBD1 (6 bases). V lost 7 bases and J 3 bases, leaving 8 bases between the germline ends. The CDR3 is 12 amino acids. Germline V gives CDR1 WSHSY, CDR2 SAAADI. The chain's CDR3 is CASMGATDTQYF. The CDR3 bases are TGCGCCAGCATGGGGGCTACAGATACGCAGTATTTT.

The chain recombines TRBV18 with TRBJ2-1, with 12 bases that match TRBD2. V shed 3 bases, J shed 4 bases, and the junction held 4 bases outside the gene matches. The CDR3 has 16 residues. Looked up from germline, CDR1 is KGHSH and CDR2 is LQKENI. The CDR3 sequence is CASSPLGLAGYNEQFF. For the CDR3, the DNA is TGTGCCAGCTCACCCCTGGGACTAGCGGGTTACAATGAGCAGTTCTTC.

This clonotype was found many times. This rearrangement joins TRBV4-2 to TRBJ2-2, with 9 bases identical to TRBD2. Germline CDR1 and CDR2: LGHNA and YNFKEQ. Unmatched junction bases numbered 7, after V lost 1 base and J lost 7 bases. The length of the CDR3 is 16 residues. CDR3: CASSQGLAGVGGELFF. The CDR3 DNA follows: TGTGCCAGCAGCCAAGGCTTAGCGGGAGTCGGCGGGGAGCTGTTTTTT.

Notes on this clonotype: Since a much larger clone is just one base distant, this may be a read error. The gene calls are TRBV2 and TRBJ1-2, with 7 bases fitting TRBD1. V was clipped by 11 bases and J by 9 bases; unmatched bases: 15. CDR1 SNHLY and CDR2 FYNNEI come from the germline V gene. This CDR3 region has 13 residues. The CDR3 reads CAGGQVVGYRYTF. CDR3 nucleotide sequence: TGTGCCGGAGGACAGGTCGTGGGTTATCGCTACACCTTC. The variable domain in full, completed from reference TRBV2 and TRBJ1-2, reads EPEVTQTPSHQVTQMGQEVILRCVPISNHLYFYWYRQILGQKVEFLVSFYNNEISEKSEIFDDQFSVERPDGSNFTLKIRSTKLEDSAMYFCAGGQVVGYRYTFGSGTRLTVV.

This clonotype came up a few times. The CDR3 bases are TGTGCCAGCAGCACGTCGACTAGCACAGATACGCAGTATTTT. Amino acid sequence: CASSTSTSTDTQYF. The rearrangement joins TRBV9 to TRBJ2-3; D not certain. Trimming took 4 bases from V and 0 from J, leaving 9 bases between them. CDR3 size: 14 residues. Germline values: CDR1 SGDLS, CDR2 YYNGEE.

This clonotype was seen at least ten times. The rearrangement uses TRBV5-4 and TRBJ2-1, with 11 bases fitting TRBD2. The ends lost 0 bases at V and 6 bases at J; junction bases unmatched: 2. This CDR3 comprises 15 residues. Germline CDR1 and CDR2: SGHNT and YYREEE (reference sequence). The CDR3 coding sequence is TGTGCCAGCAGCTTGGGTCTAGCGGGGGGCAATGAGCAGTTCTTC. It is translated as CASSLGLAGGNEQFF.

With regard to this clonotype: Relative to the germline gene, one junction end is altered; a read error may explain this. J is TRBJ2-3 and V is TRBV7-3; 8 nucleotides agree with TRBD1. Per germline, CDR1 SGHTA and CDR2 FQGTGA. The CDR3 is made up of 16 amino acids. CDR3 region: CVSNPGTGLSTDTQYF. For the CDR3, the DNA is TGTGTCAGCAACCCCGGGACAGGTCTCTCCACAGATACGCAGTATTTT.

This clonotype was seen repeatedly, ten times or more. The chain recombines TRBV7-7 with TRBJ2-1, with 14 bases that match TRBD2. Germline V CDR1 and CDR2: SSHAT, FNYEAQ (reference sequence). V shed 5 bases and J 6 bases; nucleotides not matched to a gene: 3. The CDR3 sequence is 15 residues long. The CDR3 region has the DNA TGTGCCAGCAGCAGGGGACTAGCGGGAGTCAATGAGCAGTTCTTC. This sequence encodes CASSRGLAGVNEQFF. The complete variable domain, with remaining parts taken from reference TRBV7-7 and TRBJ2-1, reads GAGVSQSPRYKVTKRGQDVTLRCDPISSHATLYWYQQALGQGPEFLTYFNYEAQPDKSGLPSDRFSAERPEGSISTLTIQRTEQRDSAMYRCASSRGLAGVNEQFFGPGTRLTVL.

This clonotype has only a few counts. The chain is built from TRBV28 and TRBJ2-1, with 8 positions matching TRBD2. Germline V CDR1 and CDR2: MDHEN, SYDVKM. The CDR3 consists of 13 residues. Germline trimming cut 4 bases from V and 15 bases from J; bases unmatched to any gene: 11. CDR3 residues: CASSSQIAGGRFF. DNA of the CDR3: TGTGCCAGCAGTTCCCAGATCGCGGGAGGTCGGTTCTTC.

There are many counts of this clonotype. J is TRBJ2-1 and V is TRBV12-3 or TRBV12-4, with D hard to call. V was shortened by 4 bases and J by 7 bases, with 5 bases between the two germline ends. This CDR3 has 11 amino acids. CDR3 nucleotides: TGTGCCAGCAGTTCCAGAAATGAGCAGTTCTTC. Residues: CASSSRNEQFF.

This clonotype was picked up many times. The rearrangement links TRBV11-2 to TRBJ2-3; D is possibly TRBD2 (5 bases). With 2 bases removed from V and 2 bases from J, the gap between germline ends came to 8 bases. This CDR3 spans 14 amino acids. Looked up from germline, CDR1 is SGHAT and CDR2 is FQNNGV. CDR3 DNA sequence: TGTGCCAGCAGCTTATGGGAGACCACAGATACGCAGTATTTT. It yields the protein CASSLWETTDTQYF.

This clonotype was found many times. This rearrangement joins TRBV7-6 to TRBJ2-3, with 7 bases aligning to TRBD2. The V gene's germline CDR1 is SGHVS and CDR2 FNYEAQ. The length of the CDR3 is 15 residues. Losses at the gene ends were 0 bases for V and 3 bases for J; bases not matched to a gene: 3. The CDR3 region is CASSLASGATDTQYF. The CDR3 DNA reads TGTGCCAGCAGCTTAGCCAGCGGGGCGACAGATACGCAGTATTTT. The whole variable domain, remainder taken from reference TRBV7-6 and TRBJ2-3, is GAGVSQSPRYKVTKRGQDVALRCDPISGHVSLYWYRQALGQGPEFLTYFNYEAQQDKSGLPNDRFSAERPEGSISTLTIQRTEQRDSAMYRCASSLASGATDTQYFGPGTRLTVL.

In this sample, this clonotype turned up many times. Written as DNA, the CDR3 is TGCAGTGCCGATGACAGGGCCACTGAAGCTTTCTTT. Its translation: CSADDRATEAFF. The chain has TRBV20-1 and TRBJ1-1; 7 bases align to TRBD1. Germline V gene sequence: CDR1 DFQATT, CDR2 SNEGSKA (reference sequence). The CDR3 spans 12 residues. J gave up 4 bases and V 6 bases, and 5 bases lay outside the gene matches.

This clonotype has more than one count but fewer than ten. The gene calls are TRBV10-3 and TRBJ2-5; perhaps TRBD2 as D (5 bases). The germline V gene encodes CDR1 ENHRY and CDR2 SYGVKD. This CDR3 has 13 amino acids. Trimming took off 4 bases at V and 3 bases at J, with 9 bases between the two ends. CDR3 region: CAISAPGKETQYF. The CDR3 bases are TGTGCCATCAGTGCCCCGGGAAAAGAGACCCAGTACTTC.

The table lists this clonotype with many counts. The chain links TRBV3-1 to TRBJ2-5; maybe TRBD1 (6 bases). The V gene's germline CDR1 is LGHDT and CDR2 YNNKEL (reference sequence). There are 15 residues in the CDR3. Trimming pared 0 bases from V and 9 bases from J, leaving 17 bases between. The DNA of the CDR3 is TGTGCCAGCAGCCAAGATTTGGGGGCTCGGCAGGCCCAGTACTTC. This encodes CASSQDLGARQAQYF.

In its sample, this clonotype was seen a few times. V and J are TRBV20-1 and TRBJ2-7; TRBD1 might be the D (6 bases). The CDR3 spans 12 residues. The germline V gene has CDR1 DFQATT and CDR2 SNEGSKA (reference sequence). V shed 5 bases and J shed 3 bases, with 11 bases lying between them. DNA of the CDR3: TGCAGTGCTGTGCCGGACAGCTACGAGCAGTACTTC. Its translation: CSAVPDSYEQYF.

This chain connects TRBV7-9 to TRBJ2-2; 8 nucleotides agree with TRBD1. The CDR3 sequence is 18 residues long. J lost 3 bases, V lost 0 bases, and 9 bases had no gene match. Germline V lookup: CDR1 SEHNR, CDR2 FQNEAQ (reference sequence). The CDR3, as DNA: TGTGCCAGCAGCTTAGCCCTAACAGGGGGAGGATACACCGGGGAGCTGTTTTTT. Translating it yields CASSLALTGGGYTGELFF.